A selection of T cell receptor beta chains follows, all from one sample in a study of cytomegalovirus exposure and HLA in healthy donors. Assay: immunoSEQ multiplex PCR; the TCRdb copy retains only in-frame clones and omits some. This sample carries 100,000 to 150,000 clones, about 80% of them seen once, and the ten largest clones take around 1.2%. The sample taken for sequencing was PBMCs. These TCRs come from a girl aged 2 to 10 in good health and CMV-seronegative. Both conserved end residues are part of each CDR3. A D gene is named only where the DNA matches it firmly. Some rows have no size entry. The others give once, few or many, or a class for an expanded clone.

J gene	D gene	clone size	V gene	CDR3 DNA	CDR3 protein
TRBJ2-7	.	.	TRBV5-4	TGTGCCAGCAGCTTGGGGCAATACGAGCAGTACTTC	CASSLGQYEQYF
TRBJ2-7	.	once	TRBV9	TGTGCCAGCAGCGTAGTTTATCTACCATGCTACGAGCAGTACTTC	CASSVVYLPCYEQYF
TRBJ2-5	.	.	TRBV15	TGTGCCACCAGCAGCCCACAGAATATTAGAGAGACCCAGTACTTC	CATSSPQNIRETQYF
TRBJ1-4	.	.	TRBV11-1	TGTGCCAGCAGCTTAGCCGCAGATTCTAATGAAAAACTGTTTTTT	CASSLAADSNEKLFF
TRBJ1-3	.	few	TRBV6-5	TGTGCCAGCAGTCCCGGGGACTCTGGAAACACCATATATTTT	CASSPGDSGNTIYF
TRBJ1-1	.	.	TRBV2	TGTGCCAGCACCCTAAAAGGGGGTGTCACTGAAGCTTTCTTT	CASTLKGGVTEAFF
TRBJ1-5	TRBD1	.	TRBV7-3	TGTGCCAGCAGCTTGACAGGGGCCCCCAATCAGCCCCAGCATTTT	CASSLTGAPNQPQHF
TRBJ1-5	.	.	TRBV5-1	TGCGCCAGGGGGACTGTCAATCAGCCCCAGCATTTT	CARGTVNQPQHF
TRBJ2-7	TRBD1	.	TRBV30	TGTGCCTGGAGTGCGGACAGGGGATTCTCCTACGAGCAGTACTTC	CAWSADRGFSYEQYF
TRBJ1-2	.	.	TRBV15	TGTGCCACCAGCATCAGACGGGGGGGCTATGGCTACACCTTC	CATSIRRGGYGYTF
TRBJ1-1	TRBD1	.	TRBV6-5	TGTGCCAGCAGTTACCCGGACAGGGGAAAAGCTTTCTTT	CASSYPDRGKAFF
TRBJ1-6	TRBD1	few	TRBV19	TGTGCCAGTAGTCAGGGACAGTGGATTGGTGGATCACCCCTCCACTTT	CASSQGQWIGGSPLHF
TRBJ2-1	.	.	TRBV27	TGTGCCAGCAGTTTATGGCGGGGATCGGAGCAGTTCTTC	CASSLWRGSEQFF
TRBJ1-4	.	.	TRBV20-1	TGCAGTGCTATACTAAATGAAAAACTGTTTTTT	CSAILNEKLFF
TRBJ2-3	.	.	TRBV5-4	TGTGCCAGCAGCTCACTGGACGGGGTTTTCGCAGATACGCAGTATTTT	CASSSLDGVFADTQYF
TRBJ2-5	TRBD2	.	TRBV6-5	TGTGCCAGCAGTCAAACTAGCGGCCGGGAGACCCAGTACTTC	CASSQTSGRETQYF
TRBJ1-1	.	.	TRBV5-4	TGTGCCAGCAGCTTGGGGGGGGTCGCATACTTT	CASSLGGVAYF
TRBJ2-5	TRBD2	.	TRBV9	TGTGCCAGCAACGTAGCGGGAGAAGAGACCCAGTACTTC	CASNVAGEETQYF
TRBJ1-1	.	.	TRBV2	TGTGCCAGCAGTGAGGGAAGGAGGTACACTGAAGCTTTCTTT	CASSEGRRYTEAFF
TRBJ2-7	TRBD2	.	TRBV28	TGTGCCAGCAGTTTACCGGGCGGGGGGGCCTACGAGCAGTACTTC	CASSLPGGGAYEQYF
TRBJ2-7	TRBD2	.	TRBV28	TGTGCCAGCAGTTTTAGCGGGAGGCCTCCCTACGAGCAGTACTTC	CASSFSGRPPYEQYF
TRBJ1-2	.	.	TRBV7-2	TGTGCCAGCAGCTCCCGACAATTTAACTATGGCTACACCTTC	CASSSRQFNYGYTF
TRBJ2-7	.	once	TRBV4-1	TGCGCCAGCAGCTCAAATTTAGGGAGCTACGAGCAGTACTTC	CASSSNLGSYEQYF
TRBJ2-1	TRBD2	once	TRBV29-1	TGCAGCGTTGTGTTGGGGGGTCTAGCGGGGGGTAATGAGCAGTTCTTC	CSVVLGGLAGGNEQFF
TRBJ1-2	.	few	TRBV6-5	TGTGCCAGCAGACCCGACAGGTCCTATGTCTACACCTTC	CASRPDRSYVYTF
TRBJ2-7	TRBD2	.	TRBV5-1	TGCGCCAGCAGCTTGGCTAGCGGGTACGAGCAGTACTTC	CASSLASGYEQYF
TRBJ1-3	.	.	TRBV28	TGTGCCAGCAGTTCCGAGGGTACACGGGAGTGGAACACCATATATTTT	CASSSEGTREWNTIYF
TRBJ1-6	.	.	TRBV28	TGTGCCAGCAGTCTCGCACCGGGAAGCTCACCCCTCCACTTT	CASSLAPGSSPLHF
TRBJ2-5	TRBD2	.	TRBV5-1	TGCGCCAGCAGCTTCGGTCTTCTGGCGGGAGGGGAGGGGGAGACCCAGTACTTC	CASSFGLLAGGEGETQYF